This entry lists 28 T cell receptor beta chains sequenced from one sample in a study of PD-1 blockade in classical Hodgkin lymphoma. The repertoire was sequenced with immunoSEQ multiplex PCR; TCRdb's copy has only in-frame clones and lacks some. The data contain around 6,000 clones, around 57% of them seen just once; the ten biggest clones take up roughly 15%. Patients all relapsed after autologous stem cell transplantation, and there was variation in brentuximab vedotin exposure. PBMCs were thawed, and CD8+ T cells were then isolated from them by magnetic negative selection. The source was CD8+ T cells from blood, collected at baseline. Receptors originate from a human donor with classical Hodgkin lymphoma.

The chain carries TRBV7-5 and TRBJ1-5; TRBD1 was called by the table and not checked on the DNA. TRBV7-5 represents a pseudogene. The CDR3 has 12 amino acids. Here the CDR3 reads CASSPDNQPQHF. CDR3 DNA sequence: TGTGCCAGCAGTCCTGACAATCAGCCCCAGCATTTT.

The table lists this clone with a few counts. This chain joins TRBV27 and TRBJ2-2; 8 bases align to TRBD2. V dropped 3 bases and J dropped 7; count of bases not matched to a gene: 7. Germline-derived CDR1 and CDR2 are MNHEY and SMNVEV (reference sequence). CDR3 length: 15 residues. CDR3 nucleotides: TGTGCCAGCAGTTTCGCGGCGGGAGGAATCGGGGAGCTGTTTTTT. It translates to CASSFAAGGIGELFF.

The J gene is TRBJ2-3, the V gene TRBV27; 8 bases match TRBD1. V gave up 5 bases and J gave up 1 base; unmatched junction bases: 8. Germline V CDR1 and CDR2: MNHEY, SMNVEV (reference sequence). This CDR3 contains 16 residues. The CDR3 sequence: CASSITGQGRTDTQYF. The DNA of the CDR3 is TGTGCCAGCAGTATAACCGGACAGGGACGCACAGATACGCAGTATTTT.

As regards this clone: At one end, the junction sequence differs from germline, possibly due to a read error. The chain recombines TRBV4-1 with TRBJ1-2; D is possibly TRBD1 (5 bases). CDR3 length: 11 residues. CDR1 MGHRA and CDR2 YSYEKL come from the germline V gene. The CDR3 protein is CASSQGDGYTF. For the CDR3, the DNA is TGTGCCAGCAGCCAAGGGGATGGCTACACCTTC.

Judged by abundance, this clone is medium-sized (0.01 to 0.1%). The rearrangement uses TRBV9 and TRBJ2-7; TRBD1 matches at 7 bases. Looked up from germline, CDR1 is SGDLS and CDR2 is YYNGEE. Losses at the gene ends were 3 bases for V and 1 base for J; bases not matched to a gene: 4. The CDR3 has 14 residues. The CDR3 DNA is TGTGCCAGCAGCGAGGGGGCCGAGTCCTACGAGCAGTACTTC. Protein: CASSEGAESYEQYF.

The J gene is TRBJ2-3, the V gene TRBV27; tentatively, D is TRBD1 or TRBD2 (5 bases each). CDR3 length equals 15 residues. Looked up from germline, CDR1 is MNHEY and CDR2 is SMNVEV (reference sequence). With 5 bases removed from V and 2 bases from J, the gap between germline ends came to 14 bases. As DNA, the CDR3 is TGTGCCAGCAGTCTCATGGGACCTCACACAGATACGCAGTATTTT. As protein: CASSLMGPHTDTQYF.

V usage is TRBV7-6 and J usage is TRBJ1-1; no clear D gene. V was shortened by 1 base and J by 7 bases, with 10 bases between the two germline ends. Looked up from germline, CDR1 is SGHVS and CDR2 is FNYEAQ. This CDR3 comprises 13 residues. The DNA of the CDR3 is TGTGCCAGCAGCTTAGGTCGCAGGTATGAAGCTTTCTTT. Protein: CASSLGRRYEAFF.

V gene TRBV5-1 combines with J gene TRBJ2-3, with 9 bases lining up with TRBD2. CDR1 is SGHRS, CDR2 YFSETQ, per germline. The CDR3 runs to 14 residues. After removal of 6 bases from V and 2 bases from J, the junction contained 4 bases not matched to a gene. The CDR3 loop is CASNRGRVTDTQYF. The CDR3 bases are TGCGCCAGCAATCGCGGGAGGGTCACAGATACGCAGTATTTT.

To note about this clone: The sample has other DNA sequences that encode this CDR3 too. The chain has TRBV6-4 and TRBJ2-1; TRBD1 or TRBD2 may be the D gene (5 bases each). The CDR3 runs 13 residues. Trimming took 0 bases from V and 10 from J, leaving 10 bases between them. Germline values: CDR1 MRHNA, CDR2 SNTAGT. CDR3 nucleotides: TGTGCCAGCAGTGACTCGATCGGGGACGAGCAGTTCTTC. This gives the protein CASSDSIGDEQFF.

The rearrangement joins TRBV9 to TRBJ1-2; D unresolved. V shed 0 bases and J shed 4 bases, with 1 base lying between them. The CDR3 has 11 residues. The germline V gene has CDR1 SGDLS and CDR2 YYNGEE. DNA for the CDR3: TGTGCCAGCAGCGTAGGCTATGGCTACACCTTC. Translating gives CASSVGYGYTF.

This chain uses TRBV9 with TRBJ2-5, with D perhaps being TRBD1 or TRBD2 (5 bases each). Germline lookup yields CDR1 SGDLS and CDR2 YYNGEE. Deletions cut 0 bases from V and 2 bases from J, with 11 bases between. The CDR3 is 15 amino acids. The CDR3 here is CASSVVGTDQETQYF. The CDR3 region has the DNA TGTGCCAGCAGCGTAGTAGGGACGGATCAAGAGACCCAGTACTTC.

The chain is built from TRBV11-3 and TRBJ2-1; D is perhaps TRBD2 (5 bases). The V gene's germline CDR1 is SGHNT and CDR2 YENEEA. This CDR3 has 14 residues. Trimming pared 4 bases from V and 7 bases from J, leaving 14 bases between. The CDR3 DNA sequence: TGTGCCAGCAGCTCCCTCGCGGGTTCAAATGAGCAGTTCTTC. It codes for CASSSLAGSNEQFF.

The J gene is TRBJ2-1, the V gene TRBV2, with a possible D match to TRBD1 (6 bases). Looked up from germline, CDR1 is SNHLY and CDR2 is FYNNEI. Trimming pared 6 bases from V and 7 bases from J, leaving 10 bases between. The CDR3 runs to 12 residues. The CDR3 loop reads CASSTDRNEQFF. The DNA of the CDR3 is TGTGCCAGCAGCACCGACAGGAATGAGCAGTTCTTC.

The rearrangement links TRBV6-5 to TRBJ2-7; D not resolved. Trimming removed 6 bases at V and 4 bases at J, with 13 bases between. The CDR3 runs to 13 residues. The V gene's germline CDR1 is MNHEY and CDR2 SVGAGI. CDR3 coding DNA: TGTGCCAGCAGCCCCCGGGCGGAGTACGAGCAGTACTTC. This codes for CASSPRAEYEQYF.

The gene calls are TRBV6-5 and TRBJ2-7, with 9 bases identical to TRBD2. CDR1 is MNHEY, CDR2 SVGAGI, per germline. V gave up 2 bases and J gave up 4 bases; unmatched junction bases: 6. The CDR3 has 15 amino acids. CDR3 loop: CASSYIQREAYEQYF. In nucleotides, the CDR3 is TGTGCCAGCAGTTACATCCAGCGGGAGGCATACGAGCAGTACTTC.

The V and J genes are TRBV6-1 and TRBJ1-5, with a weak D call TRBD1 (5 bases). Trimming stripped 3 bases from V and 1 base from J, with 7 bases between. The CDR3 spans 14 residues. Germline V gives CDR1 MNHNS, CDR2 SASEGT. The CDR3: CASSEDMSNQPQHF. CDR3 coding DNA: TGTGCCAGCAGTGAGGACATGAGCAATCAGCCCCAGCATTTT.

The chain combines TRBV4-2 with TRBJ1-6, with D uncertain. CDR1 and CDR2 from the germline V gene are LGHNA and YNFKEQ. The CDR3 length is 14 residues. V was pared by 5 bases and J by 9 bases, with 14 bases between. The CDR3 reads CASSLEGPGSPLHF. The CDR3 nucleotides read TGTGCCAGCAGCTTGGAGGGTCCAGGTTCACCCCTCCACTTT.

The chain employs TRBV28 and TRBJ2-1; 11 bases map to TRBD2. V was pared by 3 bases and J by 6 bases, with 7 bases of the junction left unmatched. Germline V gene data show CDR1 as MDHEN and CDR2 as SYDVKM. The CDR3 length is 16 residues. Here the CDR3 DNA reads TGTGCCAGCAGTTTTGGGACTAGCGGTTTAGGCAATGAGCAGTTCTTC. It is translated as CASSFGTSGLGNEQFF.

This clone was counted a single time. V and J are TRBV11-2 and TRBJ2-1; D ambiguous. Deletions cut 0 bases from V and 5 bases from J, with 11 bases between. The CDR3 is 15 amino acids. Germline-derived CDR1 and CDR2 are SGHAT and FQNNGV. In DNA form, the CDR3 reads TGTGCCAGCAGCTTAGATCCGGGCCCGAACAATGAGCAGTTCTTC. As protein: CASSLDPGPNNEQFF.

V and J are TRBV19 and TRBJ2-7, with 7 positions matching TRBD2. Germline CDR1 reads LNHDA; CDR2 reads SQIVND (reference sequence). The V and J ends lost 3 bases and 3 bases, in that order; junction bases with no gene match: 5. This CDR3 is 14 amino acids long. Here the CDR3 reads CASSILAGDYEQYF. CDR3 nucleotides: TGTGCCAGTAGTATCCTTGCGGGGGACTACGAGCAGTACTTC.

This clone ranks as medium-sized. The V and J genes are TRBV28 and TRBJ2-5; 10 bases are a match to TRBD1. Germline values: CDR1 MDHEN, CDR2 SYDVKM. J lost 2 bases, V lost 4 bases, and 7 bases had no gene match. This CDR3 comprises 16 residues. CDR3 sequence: CASSSPRQGAQETQYF. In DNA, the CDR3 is TGTGCCAGCAGTTCCCCTCGACAGGGGGCTCAAGAGACCCAGTACTTC.

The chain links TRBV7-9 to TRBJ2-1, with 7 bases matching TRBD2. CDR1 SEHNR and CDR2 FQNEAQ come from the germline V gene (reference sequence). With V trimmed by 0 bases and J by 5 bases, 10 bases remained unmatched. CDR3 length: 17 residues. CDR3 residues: CASSLAGMGLADNEQFF. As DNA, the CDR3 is TGTGCCAGCAGCTTAGCGGGGATGGGGCTAGCGGACAATGAGCAGTTCTTC.

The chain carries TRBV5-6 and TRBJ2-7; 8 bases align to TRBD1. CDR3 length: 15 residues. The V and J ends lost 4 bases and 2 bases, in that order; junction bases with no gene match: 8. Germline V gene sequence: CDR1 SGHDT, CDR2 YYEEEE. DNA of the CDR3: TGTGCCAGCAGCGCACCTAGGACAGGGACCTACGAGCAGTACTTC. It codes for CASSAPRTGTYEQYF.

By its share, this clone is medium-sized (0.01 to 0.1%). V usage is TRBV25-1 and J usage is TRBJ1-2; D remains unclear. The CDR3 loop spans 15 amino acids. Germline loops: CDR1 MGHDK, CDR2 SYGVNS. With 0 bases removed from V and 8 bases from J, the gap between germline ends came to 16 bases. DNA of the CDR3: TGTGCCAGCAGTGAATATGAACAGCCTTATAGGGGCTACACCTTC. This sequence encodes CASSEYEQPYRGYTF.

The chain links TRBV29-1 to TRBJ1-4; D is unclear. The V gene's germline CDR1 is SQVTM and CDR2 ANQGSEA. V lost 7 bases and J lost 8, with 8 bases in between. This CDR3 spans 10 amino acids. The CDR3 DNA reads TGCAGCGCCCAACTCGAAAAACTGTTTTTT. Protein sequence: CSAQLEKLFF.

The DNA for the CDR3 is TGTGCCAGCAGCATCGGAAGGGGCCACGAGCAGTACTTC. Its translation: CASSIGRGHEQYF. The rearrangement joins TRBV11-1 to TRBJ2-7, with a tentative D call TRBD1 (5 bases). The germline CDR1 and CDR2 sequences are SGHAT and FQDESV (reference sequence). The CDR3 spans 13 residues. V shed 5 bases and J shed 5 bases, with 13 bases lying between them. The full variable domain, completed using reference TRBV11-1 and TRBJ2-7, is EAEVAQSPRYKITEKSQAVAFWCDPISGHATLYWYRQILGQGPELLVQFQDESVVDDSQLPKDRFSAERLKGVDSTLKIQPAELGDSAMYLCASSIGRGHEQYFGPGTRLTVT.

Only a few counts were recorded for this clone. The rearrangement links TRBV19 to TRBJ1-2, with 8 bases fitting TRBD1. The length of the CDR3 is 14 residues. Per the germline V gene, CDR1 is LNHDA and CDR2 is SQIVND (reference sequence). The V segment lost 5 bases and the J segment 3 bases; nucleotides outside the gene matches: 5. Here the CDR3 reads CASSGPGQDYGYTF. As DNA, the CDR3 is TGTGCCAGTAGTGGGCCGGGACAGGACTATGGCTACACCTTC. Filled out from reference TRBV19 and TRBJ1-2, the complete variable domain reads DGGITQSPKYLFRKEGQNVTLSCEQNLNHDAMYWYRQDPGQGLRLIYYSQIVNDFQKGDIAEGYSVSREKKESFPLTVTSAQKNPTAFYLCASSGPGQDYGYTFGSGTRLTVV.

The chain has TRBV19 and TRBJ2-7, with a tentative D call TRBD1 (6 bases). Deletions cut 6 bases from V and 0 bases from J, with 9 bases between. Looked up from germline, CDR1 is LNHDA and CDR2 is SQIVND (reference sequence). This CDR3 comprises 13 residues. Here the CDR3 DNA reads TGTGCCAGTAGGGACAGAACCTCCTACGAGCAGTACTTC. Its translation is CASRDRTSYEQYF.